The rows below give T cell receptor beta chains drawn from one sample of a study of shared clonotypes between healthy human individuals. Using immunoSEQ multiplex PCR, the repertoire was profiled, and TCRdb retains in-frame clones only, with some absent. The sample yields under 200,000 clones, 80% to 95% seen once. The sequenced sample consisted of naive CD4+ T cells sorted from blood. These receptors originate from a woman in her 30s in good health. The CDR3 runs from the conserved cysteine through the conserved F or W. Each record gives: CDR3 DNA, CDR3 protein, D gene, J gene, V gene, clone size. A D gene is named only where the DNA matches it firmly. Clone size is not always given. Where it is, it says once, few, many or a class for expanded clones.

CDR3 DNA: TGTGCCAGCAGTTTAAAGTGGGACAGGGGGTTTGGCTACACCTTC
CDR3 protein: CASSLKWDRGFGYTF
D gene: TRBD1
J gene: TRBJ1-2
V gene: TRBV28
clone size: -

CDR3 DNA: TGTGCCAGCTCACCAGGGTTGGACACTGAAGCTTTCTTT
CDR3 protein: CASSPGLDTEAFF
D gene: -
J gene: TRBJ1-1
V gene: TRBV18
clone size: -

CDR3 DNA: TGTGCCAGCAGTTTAGAGACAGCCATCTACGAGCAGTACTTC
CDR3 protein: CASSLETAIYEQYF
D gene: -
J gene: TRBJ2-7
V gene: TRBV28
clone size: -

CDR3 DNA: TGTGCCAGTAGTAGTCCGTACCAAGAGACCCAGTACTTC
CDR3 protein: CASSSPYQETQYF
D gene: -
J gene: TRBJ2-5
V gene: TRBV19
clone size: -

CDR3 DNA: TGTGCCAGCAGCGGACTAGCGGGACCCAGGAGCTCCTACGAGCAGTACTTC
CDR3 protein: CASSGLAGPRSSYEQYF
D gene: TRBD2
J gene: TRBJ2-7
V gene: TRBV11-2
clone size: -

CDR3 DNA: TGCGCCAGCAGCCTCTCCACGGGGGCCCCTAATGAAAAACTGTTTTTT
CDR3 protein: CASSLSTGAPNEKLFF
D gene: -
J gene: TRBJ1-4
V gene: TRBV4-1
clone size: once

CDR3 DNA: TGTGCCAGCAGCTTAGGGCGAGCGGGAGAAGAGACCCAGTACTTC
CDR3 protein: CASSLGRAGEETQYF
D gene: TRBD2
J gene: TRBJ2-5
V gene: TRBV11-2
clone size: -

CDR3 DNA: TGTGCCTGGACAGACTCCTACGAGCAGTACTTC
CDR3 protein: CAWTDSYEQYF
D gene: -
J gene: TRBJ2-7
V gene: TRBV30
clone size: -

CDR3 DNA: TGTGCCAGCAGCTTAGAGGTGCTCAGCTCCTACGAGCAGTACTTC
CDR3 protein: CASSLEVLSSYEQYF
D gene: -
J gene: TRBJ2-7
V gene: TRBV7-8
clone size: -

CDR3 DNA: TGTGCCAGCAGATCCGGGACAGGGGGCCCCTACGAGCAGTACTTC
CDR3 protein: CASRSGTGGPYEQYF
D gene: TRBD1
J gene: TRBJ2-7
V gene: TRBV6-1
clone size: -

CDR3 DNA: TGTGCCAGCAGTTTATCAGCGGGAGCAGTAGATACGCAGTATTTT
CDR3 protein: CASSLSAGAVDTQYF
D gene: TRBD2
J gene: TRBJ2-3
V gene: TRBV27
clone size: -

CDR3 DNA: TGTGCCAGTAGTATACAGGGAGATGACTATGGCTACACCTTC
CDR3 protein: CASSIQGDDYGYTF
D gene: -
J gene: TRBJ1-2
V gene: TRBV19
clone size: -

CDR3 DNA: TGTGCCAGCAGTTGGGGGAGGGCTGGGGCCAACGTCCTGACTTTC
CDR3 protein: CASSWGRAGANVLTF
D gene: TRBD2
J gene: TRBJ2-6
V gene: TRBV28
clone size: -

CDR3 DNA: TGTGCCAGCAGTTTGTTTAACTTCTTCGCTGAAGCTTTCTTT
CDR3 protein: CASSLFNFFAEAFF
D gene: -
J gene: TRBJ1-1
V gene: TRBV28
clone size: -

CDR3 DNA: TGTGCCAGCAGTCAGACAGTTACCGGACTCAACACCGGGGAGCTGTTTTTT
CDR3 protein: CASSQTVTGLNTGELFF
D gene: -
J gene: TRBJ2-2
V gene: TRBV28
clone size: -

CDR3 DNA: TGTGCCAGCACCGGGACAGGAGGCCATTACGAGCAGTACTTC
CDR3 protein: CASTGTGGHYEQYF
D gene: TRBD1
J gene: TRBJ2-7
V gene: TRBV28
clone size: -

CDR3 DNA: TGTGCCAGCAGCTTCACTAGCGGGAAAGATACGCAGTATTTT
CDR3 protein: CASSFTSGKDTQYF
D gene: TRBD2
J gene: TRBJ2-3
V gene: TRBV7-9
clone size: -

CDR3 DNA: TGTGCCAGCAGTTCTGAAGGGGGCGATGGGAACACTGAAGCTTTCTTT
CDR3 protein: CASSSEGGDGNTEAFF
D gene: TRBD1
J gene: TRBJ1-1
V gene: TRBV6-6
clone size: -

CDR3 DNA: TGCGCCAGCAGCCCTCCCGATAATTCCTACGAGCAGTACTTC
CDR3 protein: CASSPPDNSYEQYF
D gene: -
J gene: TRBJ2-7
V gene: TRBV5-1
clone size: -

CDR3 DNA: TGTGCCAGCAGTGCCGACAGAAACACTGAAGCTTTCTTT
CDR3 protein: CASSADRNTEAFF
D gene: -
J gene: TRBJ1-1
V gene: TRBV6-4
clone size: -

CDR3 DNA: TGTGCCAGTAGGGCTCAGGAGGGATACGAGCAGTACTTC
CDR3 protein: CASRAQEGYEQYF
D gene: -
J gene: TRBJ2-7
V gene: TRBV19
clone size: -

CDR3 DNA: TGTGCCAGCAGTTACGGGACAGGGATCGATGAGCAGTTCTTC
CDR3 protein: CASSYGTGIDEQFF
D gene: TRBD1
J gene: TRBJ2-1
V gene: TRBV6-5
clone size: -

CDR3 DNA: TGTGCCAGCAGCCGGACTAGCGGGATGTACAATGAGCAGTTCTTC
CDR3 protein: CASSRTSGMYNEQFF
D gene: TRBD2
J gene: TRBJ2-1
V gene: TRBV6-5
clone size: -

CDR3 DNA: TGTGCCTGGAGTGTACAGATTAATAATTCACCCCTCCACTTT
CDR3 protein: CAWSVQINNSPLHF
D gene: -
J gene: TRBJ1-6
V gene: TRBV30
clone size: -

CDR3 DNA: TGTGCCAGCAGCTTAGAAGGGCCTCCCTACGAGCAGTACTTC
CDR3 protein: CASSLEGPPYEQYF
D gene: -
J gene: TRBJ2-7
V gene: TRBV7-6
clone size: -

CDR3 DNA: TGTGCCAGCAGTCTCACAGATACGCAGTATTTT
CDR3 protein: CASSLTDTQYF
D gene: -
J gene: TRBJ2-3
V gene: TRBV6-6
clone size: once

CDR3 DNA: TGCGCCAGCAGCTTGGACAGGGGAGGAGCCGGGGAGCTGTTTTTT
CDR3 protein: CASSLDRGGAGELFF
D gene: -
J gene: TRBJ2-2
V gene: TRBV5-1
clone size: -